The rows below give T cell receptor beta chains drawn from one sample of a study of T-cell memory formation after mild COVID-19. MiXCR, run by TCRdb on the 5' RACE reads, gives a single entry per CDR3 protein. Of roughly 400,000 distinct CDR3 sequences in the sample, roughly 15% are singletons; the top ten hold about a fifth. What was sequenced was PBMCs or a T cell subset sorted from them (not recorded which). The receptors shown here come from a young man who had mild COVID-19 (a few samples of this study predate the infection). Cell type and time point are not known. Each CDR3 is given with its conserved first and last residue. A D gene is named only where the DNA matches it firmly. Not every row has a clone size; where given, it reads once, few, many or a size class.

CDR3 length	D gene	V gene	J gene	clone size	CDR3 protein	CDR3 DNA
16	-	TRBV5-1	TRBJ2-3	few	CATRLVGSARTDTQYF	TGCGCCACCCGCCTGGTGGGGTCAGCTCGCACAGATACGCAGTATTTT
14	-	TRBV12-3/TRBV12-4	TRBJ1-1	-	CASSLSSANTEAFF	TGTGCCAGCAGTCTGTCCTCAGCGAACACTGAAGCTTTCTTT
12	TRBD1	TRBV6-2/TRBV6-3	TRBJ2-1	-	CASSYADRAKFF	TGTGCCAGCAGTTACGCGGACAGGGCGAAGTTCTTC
18	TRBD1	TRBV4-1	TRBJ2-5	few	CASSQVGTGARDKETQYF	TGCGCCAGCAGCCAAGTCGGGACAGGGGCGCGAGACAAAGAGACCCAGTACTTC
19	TRBD1	TRBV12-3/TRBV12-4	TRBJ1-6	-	CASTQIRGQSSSYNSPLHF	TGTGCCAGCACCCAGATCCGGGGACAGAGCAGCTCCTATAATTCACCCCTCCACTTT
12	-	TRBV6-1	TRBJ1-1	-	CASRAADIEAFF	TGTGCCAGCAGGGCGGCGGATATTGAAGCTTTCTTT
13	-	TRBV7-2	TRBJ2-7	few	CASSLRGVREQYF	TGTGCCAGCAGCCTAAGGGGGGTCCGCGAGCAGTACTTC
17	TRBD2	TRBV7-2	TRBJ2-3	-	CASSLGGTSGGLDTQYF	TGTGCCAGCAGCTTAGGAGGGACTAGCGGGGGGCTAGATACGCAGTATTTT
17	-	TRBV4-3	TRBJ1-5	-	CASSQEGNWNSNQPQHF	TGCGCCAGCAGCCAAGAAGGGAACTGGAATAGCAATCAGCCCCAGCATTTT
16	-	TRBV12-3/TRBV12-4	TRBJ1-4	-	CASSFSARGPNEKLFF	TGTGCCAGCAGTTTTTCTGCTCGTGGGCCTAATGAAAAACTGTTTTTT
16	-	TRBV4-1	TRBJ2-1	-	CASSQWTGAAVNEQFF	TGCGCCAGCAGCCAGTGGACGGGGGCCGCCGTGAATGAGCAGTTCTTC
17	-	TRBV2	TRBJ2-1	few	CASSLTMAVEEYNEQFF	TGTGCCAGCAGCCTCACTATGGCAGTTGAAGAGTACAATGAGCAGTTCTTC
12	-	TRBV30	TRBJ1-4	-	CAWSVHGEKLFF	TGTGCCTGGAGTGTCCATGGTGAAAAACTGTTTTTT
15	-	TRBV5-1	TRBJ2-2	many	CASSSEGSDTGELFF	TGCGCCAGCAGCTCCGAGGGGAGTGACACCGGGGAGCTGTTTTTT
15	-	TRBV18	TRBJ2-1	-	CASSPLGASYNEQFF	TGTGCCAGCTCACCACTGGGGGCCTCCTACAATGAGCAGTTCTTC
16	-	TRBV7-2	TRBJ2-5	-	CASSQPGRGNQETQYF	TGTGCCAGCAGCCAGCCAGGGAGGGGGAACCAAGAGACCCAGTACTTC
16	TRBD1	TRBV6-5	TRBJ1-5	-	CASRPYGQGWDQPQHF	TGTGCCAGCAGACCATACGGACAGGGTTGGGATCAGCCCCAGCATTTT
17	TRBD1	TRBV7-9	TRBJ2-5	few	CASSQTRDSSQYGDQYF	TGTGCCAGCAGTCAGACCCGGGACAGCTCGCAATATGGTGACCAGTACTTC
14	TRBD1	TRBV9	TRBJ2-1	-	CASSGTGNPNEQFF	TGTGCCAGCAGCGGGACAGGGAATCCCAATGAGCAGTTCTTC
21	TRBD1	TRBV9	TRBJ1-3	-	CASAERQGDHLDSTTGNTIYF	TGTGCCAGCGCTGAACGACAGGGCGACCACCTGGATTCGACCACTGGAAACACCATATATTTT
13	-	TRBV7-2	TRBJ1-6	few	CASSLALWGPLHF	TGTGCCAGCAGCTTAGCGCTCTGGGGGCCCCTCCACTTT
15	TRBD1	TRBV3-1	TRBJ2-7	few	CASSQSGQGAEEQYF	TGTGCCAGCAGCCAATCGGGACAGGGGGCTGAGGAGCAGTACTTC
15	TRBD2	TRBV6-1	TRBJ2-3	-	CASSEEGGGADTQYF	TGTGCCAGCAGTGAAGAGGGCGGGGGGGCAGATACGCAGTATTTT
16	-	TRBV7-9	TRBJ2-5	-	CASSPFIGGVKETQYF	TGTGCCAGCAGCCCATTTATCGGGGGCGTAAAAGAGACCCAGTACTTC
16	-	TRBV5-1	TRBJ2-3	-	CASSLFGSTPGDTQYF	TGCGCCAGCAGCTTATTCGGGTCGACTCCAGGGGATACGCAGTATTTT
14	TRBD1	TRBV27	TRBJ1-6	-	CASSLGQGYSPLHF	TGTGCCAGCAGTTTGGGACAGGGGTATTCACCCCTCCACTTT
15	-	TRBV5-1	TRBJ2-7	many	CASSLAGTVSYEQYF	TGCGCCAGCAGCTTGGCCGGGACGGTCTCCTACGAGCAGTACTTC
11	-	TRBV7-6	TRBJ2-1	few	CASSTNNEQFF	TGTGCCAGCAGCACCAACAATGAGCAGTTCTTC
17	-	TRBV12-3/TRBV12-4	TRBJ2-2	-	CASRKLPGLENTGELFF	TGTGCCAGCAGAAAACTTCCGGGACTCGAGAACACCGGGGAGCTGTTTTTT
11	-	TRBV25-1	TRBJ2-7	-	CASGTTAGQYF	TGTGCCAGCGGAACAACCGCCGGGCAGTACTTC
14	-	TRBV9	TRBJ2-2	-	CASSVGANTGELFF	TGTGCCAGCAGCGTGGGCGCTAACACCGGGGAGCTGTTTTTT
14	TRBD2	TRBV10-3	TRBJ2-1	many	CAITTGGNHNEQFF	TGTGCCATCACAACGGGGGGAAACCACAATGAGCAGTTCTTC
15	-	TRBV6-5	TRBJ2-1	few	CASSPSVPSYNEQFF	TGTGCCAGCAGCCCGTCCGTCCCCTCCTACAATGAGCAGTTCTTC
14	-	TRBV3-1	TRBJ1-2	few	CASSRQIGVYGYTF	TGTGCCAGCAGCCGCCAAATCGGGGTCTATGGCTACACCTTC
18	-	TRBV7-9	TRBJ2-3	-	CASSPSATARPSRDTQYF	TGTGCCAGCAGCCCCTCTGCAACGGCCAGGCCCTCAAGGGATACGCAGTATTTT
15	TRBD2	TRBV6-5	TRBJ2-4	few	CASTPGGYESNIQYF	TGTGCCAGCACCCCGGGGGGGTATGAGTCAAACATTCAGTACTTC
13	-	TRBV20-1	TRBJ1-4	-	CSARTQGEEKLFF	TGCAGTGCTAGAACGCAGGGTGAGGAAAAACTGTTTTTT
12	-	TRBV7-2	TRBJ2-5	many	CASSLAPETQYF	TGTGCCAGCAGCTTAGCGCCGGAGACCCAGTACTTC
14	-	TRBV5-8	TRBJ2-3	many	CASSTGTFTDTQYF	TGTGCCAGCAGCACCGGGACTTTCACAGATACGCAGTATTTT
19	TRBD2	TRBV18	TRBJ2-1	-	CASSPNLAGGWGLYNEQFF	TGTGCCAGCTCCCCAAACCTAGCGGGGGGCTGGGGACTGTACAATGAGCAGTTCTTC
12	-	TRBV20-1	TRBJ2-7	-	CSASSYAYEQYF	TGCAGTGCTAGTAGTTACGCCTACGAGCAGTACTTC
17	TRBD2	TRBV7-3	TRBJ2-3	few	CASSYRTSGGDTDTQYF	TGTGCCAGCAGTTACCGGACTAGCGGGGGGGACACAGATACGCAGTATTTT
14	TRBD2	TRBV7-9	TRBJ2-7	many	CASSRTSGAYEQYF	TGTGCCAGCAGCCGGACTAGCGGGGCCTACGAGCAGTACTTC
14	-	TRBV12-3/TRBV12-4	TRBJ2-1	few	CASSLPLDGTRQFF	TGTGCCAGCAGTTTACCCCTGGACGGCACCCGGCAGTTCTTC
13	-	TRBV2	TRBJ1-4	-	CASRGDTLEKLFF	TGTGCCAGCAGGGGGGACACCCTTGAAAAACTGTTTTTT
12	-	TRBV20-1	TRBJ2-7	few	CSARKMSDEQYF	TGCAGTGCTAGGAAAATGTCGGACGAGCAGTACTTC
16	TRBD1	TRBV7-9	TRBJ2-3	-	CASSSTGGWSSDTQYF	TGTGCCAGCAGTTCTACAGGGGGCTGGTCGTCAGATACGCAGTATTTT
12	-	TRBV3-1	TRBJ2-1	-	CASSQLHNEQFF	TGTGCCAGCAGCCAACTGCACAATGAGCAGTTCTTC